This TCR beta chain emerged from a study of beta chain features in type 1 diabetes. Study conclusions and caveats: Type 1 diabetes patients had fewer VDJ junction insertions and more deletions. Among all four CD4+ subsets, Type 1 diabetes patients had TCRB CDR3s that were moderately but significantly shorter.

The V segment lost 9 bases and the J segment 0 bases; nucleotides outside the gene matches: 3. The CDR3 contains 13 residues. Germline V gene lookup returns CDR1 SNHLY and CDR2 FYNNEI. A single heparinised draw of approximately 0.11 L on average was taken per donor. CD4+ cells of the naive, central memory, regulatory and stem cell-like memory types were sorted via CD45RO/CCR7/CD25/CD127/CD95/CD27. Populations isolated by sorting all had purity greater than 95%. To note about this clone: Antigen specificity is unknown.

Isolated RNA was reverse transcribed in full, so expressed TCRB transcripts were sequenced. Sequenced by immunoSEQ multiplex PCR; TCRdb stores in-frame clones only, minus some. The top ten hold under 0.55% of the sample, which has roughly 150,000 clones, about 9.3% seen once. The sample comprised central memory CD4+ T cells from blood. The receptor was isolated from a young man with type 1 diabetes. The J gene is TRBJ2-3, the V gene TRBV2; the match to TRBD1 covers 7 bases. The CDR3 sequence: CARRDRSTDTQYF. CDR3 in DNA: TGTGCCAGGAGGGACAGAAGCACAGATACGCAGTATTTT.